These 21 T cell receptor beta chains came from one sample sequenced in a study of breast tumors, draining lymph nodes, adjacent tissues. TCRdb reprocessed the multiplex PCR reads with MiXCR, giving one entry per CDR3 protein. Of approximately 20,000 distinct CDR3 sequences listed, approximately 48% are singletons. The specimen sequenced was breast tumor tissue. These receptors were collected from a female donor with breast cancer. Some clones in this sample may be carry-over from other donors' samples.

The genes are TRBV2 and TRBJ1-2; D not resolved. Trimming cost V 9 bases and J 0 bases, with 17 bases left between them. The CDR3 has 15 residues. CDR1 and CDR2 from the germline V gene are SNHLY and FYNNEI. CDR3 sequence (DNA): TGTGCCAGTAGTATAGCTCGCGGAGCTAACTATGGCTACACCTTC. This codes for CASSIARGANYGYTF.

The J gene is TRBJ2-3, the V gene TRBV9; 10 nucleotides align to TRBD2. From germline, CDR1 is SGDLS and CDR2 YYNGEE. The CDR3 is made up of 14 amino acids. Trimming took 4 bases from V and 14 from J; bases not matched to a gene: 13. The CDR3 nucleotides read TGTGCCAGCAGCCCCTGGTGGGGGACTAGCGTTACGTATTTT. Its translation: CASSPWWGTSVTYF.

This clonotype was seen ten or more times. V and J are TRBV20-1 and TRBJ2-1, with D perhaps TRBD1 (6 bases). Germline assignment: CDR1 DFQATT and CDR2 SNEGSKA (reference sequence). The CDR3 extends over 15 amino acids. Trimming took 5 bases from V and 1 from J, leaving 15 bases between them. This CDR3 reads CSALDGTKSYNEQFF. The CDR3 nucleotides are TGCAGTGCTTTGGATGGGACAAAATCCTACAATGAGCAGTTCTTC.

This chain uses TRBV20-1 with TRBJ2-1; TRBD2 aligns across 11 bases. This CDR3 spans 16 amino acids. Germline CDR1 reads DFQATT; CDR2 reads SNEGSKA (reference sequence). J lost 3 bases, V lost 1 base, and 5 bases had no gene match. The CDR3 bases are TGCAGTGCTAGAGCCGGGACTAGCGGAGACTACAATGAGCAGTTCTTC. The encoded protein is CSARAGTSGDYNEQFF.

This clonotype was found many times. V gene TRBV5-6 combines with J gene TRBJ2-5, with 9 bases identical to TRBD2. Germline CDR1 is SGHDT and CDR2 is YYEEEE. V shed 2 bases and J 4 bases; nucleotides not matched to a gene: 9. This CDR3 comprises 16 residues. CDR3 nucleotides: TGTGCCAGCAGCTTTCATGGCGGGAGGGGGGCAGAGACCCAGTACTTC. The encoded protein is CASSFHGGRGAETQYF.

This clonotype showed up just a few times. V gene TRBV5-4 combines with J gene TRBJ1-2; 9 nucleotides agree with TRBD1. This CDR3 is built from 17 residues. Unmatched junction bases numbered 10, after V lost 0 bases and J lost 4 bases. Germline-derived CDR1 and CDR2 are SGHNT and YYREEE (reference sequence). In DNA form, the CDR3 reads TGTGCCAGCAGCTTGGGACAGGGGGGAACCTTCGGCTATGGCTACACCTTC. Translated: CASSLGQGGTFGYGYTF.

This clonotype was picked up a small number of times. This chain connects TRBV5-1 to TRBJ1-1; D remains unclear. Germline CDR1 SGHRS, CDR2 YFSETQ. The CDR3 covers 16 residues. V gave up 0 bases and J gave up 5 bases, with 17 bases separating them. The CDR3 DNA follows: TGCGCCAGCAGCTTGGGAAGGGATAGGGCGCAAACTGAAGCTTTCTTT. Translation gives CASSLGRDRAQTEAFF. The complete variable domain, with remaining parts taken from reference TRBV5-1 and TRBJ1-1, reads KAGVTQTPRYLIKTRGQQVTLSCSPISGHRSVSWYQQTPGQGLQFLFEYFSETQRNKGNFPGRFSGRQFSNSRSEMNVSTLELGDSALYLCASSLGRDRAQTEAFFGQGTRLTVV.

The chain links TRBV6-5 to TRBJ1-2; 10 bases line up with TRBD1. With V trimmed by 2 bases and J by 6 bases, 3 bases remained unmatched. Germline V lookup: CDR1 MNHEY, CDR2 SVGAGI. CDR3 size: 14 residues. CDR3 protein: CASSYGTGVDGYTF. The CDR3 coding sequence is TGTGCCAGCAGTTACGGGACAGGGGTAGATGGCTACACCTTC.

There are many counts of this clonotype. The J gene is TRBJ2-1, the V gene TRBV20-1, with a weak D call TRBD2 (5 bases). V lost 6 bases to trimming and J lost 9 bases, with 15 bases between them. CDR3 length equals 12 residues. CDR1 is DFQATT, CDR2 SNEGSKA, per germline (reference sequence). This chain's CDR3 is CSATDYISEQFF. The CDR3 DNA sequence: TGCAGTGCCACTGACTATATAAGTGAGCAGTTCTTC.

This clonotype was observed at least ten times. The V gene is TRBV4-1, the J gene TRBJ1-5; D gene unclear. Germline CDR1 is MGHRA and CDR2 is YSYEKL. Between the trimmed V and J ends, which lost 4 bases and 3 bases, there was a span of 22 bases. The length of the CDR3 is 18 residues. The CDR3 protein is CASSRAKIHHSSNQPQHF. The CDR3 DNA is TGCGCCAGCAGCCGAGCCAAGATACACCACAGTTCCAATCAGCCCCAGCATTTT.

This rearrangement joins TRBV20-1 to TRBJ2-1; TRBD1 matches 8 bases. Germline V lookup: CDR1 DFQATT, CDR2 SNEGSKA (reference sequence). CDR3 length: 16 residues. With 3 bases clipped from V and 5 bases from J, the junction kept 12 bases outside the gene matches. The CDR3 protein is CSARDPDRGVDNEQFF. The CDR3 bases are TGCAGTGCTAGGGACCCCGACAGGGGAGTTGACAATGAGCAGTTCTTC.

In this sample, this clonotype turned up many times. The J gene is TRBJ2-1, the V gene TRBV12-3 or TRBV12-4, with 9 bases aligning to TRBD2. This CDR3 has 15 amino acids. The trim removed 2 bases at V and 9 bases at J, leaving 8 bases unmatched. CDR3 sequence (DNA): TGTGCCAGCAGTTTATATAGGGCGGGAGGGTCTGAGCAGTTCTTC. Translating it yields CASSLYRAGGSEQFF.

This clonotype was picked up many times. The chain employs TRBV9 and TRBJ2-5, with TRBD1 identical over 8 bases. CDR1 is SGDLS, CDR2 YYNGEE, per germline. The J segment lost 5 bases and the V segment lost 5 bases, leaving 14 bases of the junction unmatched. The CDR3 contains 16 residues. In DNA, the CDR3 is TGTGCCAGCAGAGGCCCCCAGGGGGCGCCCCCGGAGACCCAGTACTTC. Amino acid sequence: CASRGPQGAPPETQYF. Complete variable domain (other parts from reference TRBV9 and TRBJ2-5): DSGVTQTPKHLITATGQRVTLRCSPRSGDLSVYWYQQSLDQGLQFLIQYYNGEERAKGNILERFSAQQFPDLHSELNLSSLELGDSALYFCASRGPQGAPPETQYFGPGTRLLVL.

Ten or more counts support this clonotype. This chain joins TRBV18 and TRBJ2-2, with unresolved D. In germline, CDR1 is KGHSH, CDR2 LQKENI. This CDR3 contains 15 residues. V was cut by 3 bases and J by 1 base, with 9 bases left in between. The CDR3 is CASSPAQRNTGELFF. The CDR3 nucleotides are TGTGCCAGCTCACCCGCCCAGAGGAACACCGGGGAGCTGTTTTTT.

Comments on this clonotype: The junction differs from germline at one of its ends, possibly a read error. J is TRBJ2-3 and V is TRBV5-4; TRBD2 aligns across 12 bases. The CDR3 spans 15 residues. Germline V CDR1 and CDR2: SGHNT, YYREEE (reference sequence). DNA for the CDR3: TGTGCCAGCAGCCCCCTAGCGGGAGGGCCCGATACGCAGTGTTTT. Its protein is CASSPLAGGPDTQCF.

A remark on this clonotype: The junction differs from germline at one of its ends, possibly a read error. The chain couples TRBV6-5 to TRBJ2-3; no clear D gene. This CDR3 is 11 amino acids long. CDR1 MNHEY and CDR2 SVGAGI come from the germline V gene. The CDR3 sequence: CASSHGDAQYF. The CDR3 nucleotides read TGTGCCAGCAGTCACGGAGATGCGCAGTATTTT.

This clonotype was observed many times. The chain carries TRBV19 and TRBJ2-7; 7 nucleotides align to TRBD1. CDR3 length: 15 residues. Germline CDR1 and CDR2: LNHDA and SQIVND (reference sequence). V was pared by 1 base and J by 3 bases, with 6 bases of the junction left unmatched. The CDR3 loop is CASSIVGTANYEQYF. CDR3 DNA: TGTGCCAGTAGTATAGTGGGGACAGCGAACTACGAGCAGTACTTC.

At least ten counts were recorded for this clonotype. The V and J genes are TRBV20-1 and TRBJ2-1; a weak D match, TRBD2 (7 bases). V shed 6 bases and J shed 3 bases, with 12 bases lying between them. The CDR3 is 13 amino acids. The germline V gene encodes CDR1 DFQATT and CDR2 SNEGSKA (reference sequence). DNA for the CDR3: TGCAGTGCCGAGGGGGGGGGCTACAATGAGCAGTTCTTC. It codes for CSAEGGGYNEQFF.

By sample fraction, this clonotype is medium-sized. The rearrangement joins TRBV6-6 to TRBJ1-4, with 10 bases that match TRBD1. This CDR3 is built from 12 residues. CDR1 and CDR2 from the germline V gene are MNHNY and SVGAGI (reference sequence). V lost 5 bases to trimming and J lost 15 bases; unmatched junction nucleotides: 6. The CDR3 DNA reads TGTGCCAGCAGTATAGGACAGGGGGAAGTGTTTTTT. It codes for CASSIGQGEVFF.

The chain joins TRBV20-1 to TRBJ2-7; 9 positions agree with TRBD2. Per the germline V gene, CDR1 is DFQATT and CDR2 is SNEGSKA (reference sequence). The V and J ends lost 6 bases and 2 bases, in that order; junction bases with no gene match: 5. The CDR3 is 13 amino acids. The CDR3 DNA is TGCAGTGCCATAGCGGGAGCCCCCTACGAGCAGTACTTC. Encoded protein: CSAIAGAPYEQYF.

This sequence joins TRBV7-2 and TRBJ2-3; D not certain. CDR1 and CDR2 (germline): SGHTA, FQGNSA. Between the trimmed V and J ends, which lost 5 bases and 10 bases, there was a span of 13 bases. The CDR3 totals 12 residues. The CDR3 sequence is CASSLPLGSQYF. The CDR3, as DNA: TGTGCCAGCAGCCTACCCTTGGGATCGCAGTATTTT. Full variable domain (outside the CDR3, taken from reference TRBV7-2 and TRBJ2-3): GAGVSQSPSNKVTEKGKDVELRCDPISGHTALYWYRQSLGQGLEFLIYFQGNSAPDKSGLPSDRFSAERTGGSVSTLTIQRTQQEDSAVYLCASSLPLGSQYFGPGTRLTVL.